The sequence of this T cell receptor (beta chain) was determined in a study of T cells after yellow fever vaccination. Study conclusions and caveats: FACS-sorted repertoires could contain abundant clonotypes contaminating from the bulk population.

This CDR3 spans 16 amino acids. The V gene lost 6 bases and the J gene lost 0 bases, with 16 bases spanning the gap. Germline CDR1 and CDR2: MGHDK and SYGVNS. In its sample, this clonotype was seen a few times. What it binds is unknown. Universal primer sites and UMIs were introduced during 5'RACE template-switching synthesis of TCR cDNA. TCRdb fed the 5' RACE reads into MiXCR, producing one record per CDR3 protein. In the table there are some 400,000 distinct CDR3 sequences, 6% to 8% of which are singletons. The sequences come from PBMCs, collected 5 days after the yellow fever booster vaccination. This clonotype was obtained from a man aged 25-45 years who received the YFV17D yellow fever vaccine. The genes are TRBV25-1 and TRBJ2-3; either TRBD1 or TRBD2 may supply D (6 bases each). CDR3 in amino acids: CASRTSRGHSTDTQYF. In DNA, the CDR3 is TGTGCCAGCAGAACTTCGCGGGGACATAGCACAGATACGCAGTATTTT.